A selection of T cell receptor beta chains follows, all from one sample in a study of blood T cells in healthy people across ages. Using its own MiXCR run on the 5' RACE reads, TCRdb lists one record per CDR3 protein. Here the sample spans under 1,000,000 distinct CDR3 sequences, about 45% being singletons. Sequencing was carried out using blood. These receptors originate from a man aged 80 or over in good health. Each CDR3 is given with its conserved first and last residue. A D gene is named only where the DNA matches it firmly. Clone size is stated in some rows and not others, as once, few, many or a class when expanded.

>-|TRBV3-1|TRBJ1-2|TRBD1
TGTGCCAGCAGACCAGTAACAGGGGCGATTGGCTACACCTTC
CASRPVTGAIGYTF
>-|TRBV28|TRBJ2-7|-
TGTGCCAGCAGTACAATAGGCAGGGGAAGTTCCTACGAGCAGTACTTC
CASSTIGRGSSYEQYF
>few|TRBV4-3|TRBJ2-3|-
TGCGCCAGCAGCCAGAGGGGGAGTAGCCTGGATACGCAGTATTTT
CASSQRGSSLDTQYF
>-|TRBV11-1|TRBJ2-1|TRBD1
TGTGCCAGCAGCTCTCGGACAGGGGACAATGAGCAGTTCTTC
CASSSRTGDNEQFF
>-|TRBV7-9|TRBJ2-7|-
TGTGCCAGCAGCTTAGCACTAGCAGGCGAGCAGTACTTC
CASSLALAGEQYF
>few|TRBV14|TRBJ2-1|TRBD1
TGTGCCAGCAGCCAAGATCCCGGACAGGGGGTTTCTGAGCAGTTCTTC
CASSQDPGQGVSEQFF
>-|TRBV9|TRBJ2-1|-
TGTGCCAGCAGCCTACAACCTACTGGGAATGAGCAGTTCTTC
CASSLQPTGNEQFF
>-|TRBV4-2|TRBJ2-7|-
TGTGCCAGCAGCCAAGATATAGGGGCCGTCTCCTACGAGCAGTACTTC
CASSQDIGAVSYEQYF
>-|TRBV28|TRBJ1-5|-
TGTGCCAGCAGCGAGGGAGGGGCAAGAAGAAGGCAGCCCCAGCATTTT
CASSEGGARRRQPQHF
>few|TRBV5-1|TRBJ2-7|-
TGCGCCAGCAGCTCGACAGGACAAGTATACGAGCAGTACTTC
CASSSTGQVYEQYF
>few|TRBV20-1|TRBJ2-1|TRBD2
TGCAGTGCTCATGATAGCGGGAGCCCTTACAATGAGCAGTTCTTC
CSAHDSGSPYNEQFF
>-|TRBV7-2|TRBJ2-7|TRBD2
TGTGCCAGCAGCCCAAGGACTAGTGTTTTATACGAGCAGTACTTC
CASSPRTSVLYEQYF
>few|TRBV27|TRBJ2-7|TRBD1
TGTGCCAGCAGTTCCCCCTCAGGGGGCACATACAATGAGCAGTACTTC
CASSSPSGGTYNEQYF
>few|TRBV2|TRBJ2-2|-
TGTGCCAGCAGTGAAGGGGGTGGTCGTACCACCGGGGAGCTGTTTTTT
CASSEGGGRTTGELFF
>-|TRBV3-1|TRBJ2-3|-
TGTGCCAGCAGCCAAGGAAACGCTGTTGCTACGCAGTATTTT
CASSQGNAVATQYF
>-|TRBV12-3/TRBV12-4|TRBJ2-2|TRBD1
TGTGCCAACAGTTTAGGACAGGGGGGATACACCGGGGAGCTGTTTTTT
CANSLGQGGYTGELFF
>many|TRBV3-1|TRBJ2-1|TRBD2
TGTGCCAGCAGCCAAGCTAGCGGGAGTATGTATGAGCAGTTCTTC
CASSQASGSMYEQFF